This TCR beta chain appears in the sequencing data of a study of T cell changes during pregnancy in multiple sclerosis. V shed 0 bases and J shed 2 bases, with 15 bases lying between them. The CDR3 sequence is 17 residues long. Germline V gives CDR1 SGHDT, CDR2 YYEEEE. Repertoires were generated with immunoSEQ multiplex PCR, while TCRdb's copy carries only in-frame clones and drops some. The sample consists of roughly 99,000 clones, about nine tenths of them appearing once. This TCR derives from a female donor in good health, enrolled as a control in a pregnancy study. The sample consisted of peripheral blood, taken in the third trimester of pregnancy. V gene TRBV5-6 combines with J gene TRBJ1-3, with D perhaps matching TRBD1 (5 bases). CDR3 sequence (DNA): TGTGCCAGCAGCTTGGTTCCCCTGCGGGGGACTGGAAACACCATATATTTT. Translated: CASSLVPLRGTGNTIYF.